The 2 T cell receptor beta chains below were found in one sample sequenced in a study of neurological immune-mediated disorders. MiXCR, run by TCRdb on the 5' RACE reads, gives a single entry per CDR3 protein. Here the sample spans roughly 43,000 distinct CDR3 sequences, under 2% being singletons. The source material was PBMCs. These TCRs come from a woman in her 40s with multiple sclerosis.

This clonotype has at least ten counts. This chain connects TRBV20-1 to TRBJ2-1, with TRBD2 matching over 11 bases. Germline CDR1 DFQATT, CDR2 SNEGSKA (reference sequence). CDR3 size: 16 residues. V was clipped by 1 base and J by 5 bases; unmatched bases: 7. This CDR3 reads CSARAASGGSHNEQFF. Written as DNA, the CDR3 is TGCAGTGCTAGAGCCGCTAGCGGGGGGTCCCACAATGAGCAGTTCTTC.

This clonotype came up many times. The V and J genes are TRBV5-8 and TRBJ1-2; 10 bases map to TRBD1. This CDR3 is 13 amino acids long. Germline-derived CDR1 and CDR2 are SGHTS and YDEGEE. The trim removed 5 bases at V and 4 bases at J, leaving 2 bases unmatched. CDR3 in amino acids: CASRRTGGYGYTF. As DNA, the CDR3 is TGTGCCAGCAGGCGGACAGGGGGCTATGGCTACACCTTC.